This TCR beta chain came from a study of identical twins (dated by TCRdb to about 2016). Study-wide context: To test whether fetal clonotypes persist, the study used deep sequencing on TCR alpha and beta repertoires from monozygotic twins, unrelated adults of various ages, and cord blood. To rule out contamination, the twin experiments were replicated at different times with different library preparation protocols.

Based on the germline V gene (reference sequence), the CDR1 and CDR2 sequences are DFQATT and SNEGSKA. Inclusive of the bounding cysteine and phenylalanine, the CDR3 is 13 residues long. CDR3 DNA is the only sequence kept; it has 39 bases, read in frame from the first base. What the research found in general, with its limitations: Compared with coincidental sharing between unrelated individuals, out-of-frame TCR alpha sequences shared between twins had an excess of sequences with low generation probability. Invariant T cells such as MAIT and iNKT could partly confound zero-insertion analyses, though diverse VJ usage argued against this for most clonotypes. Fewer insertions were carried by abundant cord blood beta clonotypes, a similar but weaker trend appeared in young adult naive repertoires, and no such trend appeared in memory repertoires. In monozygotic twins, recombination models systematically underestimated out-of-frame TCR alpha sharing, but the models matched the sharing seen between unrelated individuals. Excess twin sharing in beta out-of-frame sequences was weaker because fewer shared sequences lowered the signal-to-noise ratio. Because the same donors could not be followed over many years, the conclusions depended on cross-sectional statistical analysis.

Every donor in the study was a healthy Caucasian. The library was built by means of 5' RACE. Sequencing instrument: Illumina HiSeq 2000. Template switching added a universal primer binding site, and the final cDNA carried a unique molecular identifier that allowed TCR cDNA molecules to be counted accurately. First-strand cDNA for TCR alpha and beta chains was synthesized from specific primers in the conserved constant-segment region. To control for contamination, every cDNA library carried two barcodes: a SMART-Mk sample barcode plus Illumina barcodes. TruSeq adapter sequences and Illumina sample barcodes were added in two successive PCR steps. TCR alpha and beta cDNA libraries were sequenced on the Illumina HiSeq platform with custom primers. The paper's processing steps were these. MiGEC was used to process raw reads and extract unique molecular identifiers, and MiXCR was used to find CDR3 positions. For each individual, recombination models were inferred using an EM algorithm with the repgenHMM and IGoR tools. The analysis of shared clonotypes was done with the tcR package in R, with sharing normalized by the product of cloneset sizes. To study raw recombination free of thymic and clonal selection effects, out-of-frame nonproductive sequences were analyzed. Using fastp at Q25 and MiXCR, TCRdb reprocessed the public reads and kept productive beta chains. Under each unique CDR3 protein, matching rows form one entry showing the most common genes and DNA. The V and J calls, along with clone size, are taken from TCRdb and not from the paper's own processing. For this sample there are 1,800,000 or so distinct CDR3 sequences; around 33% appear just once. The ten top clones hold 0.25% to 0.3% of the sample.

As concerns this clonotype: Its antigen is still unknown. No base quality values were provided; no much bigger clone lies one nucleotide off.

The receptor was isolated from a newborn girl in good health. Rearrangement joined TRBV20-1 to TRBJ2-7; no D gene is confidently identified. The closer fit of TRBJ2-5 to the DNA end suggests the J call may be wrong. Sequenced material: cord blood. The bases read TGCAGTGCTAGAGGCGGAGAAGCGGAGACCCAGTACTTC. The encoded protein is CSARGGEAETQYF.